The following is a TCR beta chain sequence with its context. As yet, its antigen is unknown. These data are taken from a study of T cell responses to AZD1222 COVID-19 vaccine. Libraries were prepared by immunoSEQ multiplex PCR; TCRdb keeps only in-frame clonotypes and omits some of them. The data contain roughly 200,000 clones, approximately 94% of them seen just once; the ten biggest clones take up around 1.7%. The CDR3 extends over 16 amino acids. V gave up 3 bases and J gave up 0 bases; unmatched junction bases: 8. The V gene's germline CDR1 is SGHRS and CDR2 YFSETQ. Findings of the study overall: Mostly white British, mostly female donors; authors suggested clonal diversity may be underestimated.

Material: peripheral blood, obtained 28 days after the second dose of the MenACWY control vaccine. The V gene is TRBV5-1, the J gene TRBJ2-7; 8 bases are a match to TRBD1. The receptor was derived from an adult who received the MenACWY meningococcal vaccine as a control. The CDR3 bases are TGCGCCAGCAGCTCCCTAGGACAGGGTAGCTCCTACGAGCAGTACTTC. Amino acids: CASSSLGQGSSYEQYF.